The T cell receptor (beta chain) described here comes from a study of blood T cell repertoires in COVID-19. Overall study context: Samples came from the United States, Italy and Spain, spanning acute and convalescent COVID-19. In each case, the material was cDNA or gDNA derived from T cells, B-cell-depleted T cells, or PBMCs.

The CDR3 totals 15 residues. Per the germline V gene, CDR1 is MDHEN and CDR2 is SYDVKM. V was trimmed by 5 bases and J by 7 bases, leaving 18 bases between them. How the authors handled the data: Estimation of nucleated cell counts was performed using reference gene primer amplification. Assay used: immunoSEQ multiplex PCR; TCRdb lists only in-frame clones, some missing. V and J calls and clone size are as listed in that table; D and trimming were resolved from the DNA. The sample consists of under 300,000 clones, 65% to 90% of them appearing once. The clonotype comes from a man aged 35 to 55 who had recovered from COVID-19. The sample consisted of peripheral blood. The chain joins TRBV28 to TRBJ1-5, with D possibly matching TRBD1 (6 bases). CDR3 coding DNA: TGTGCCAGCAGTACAAAACTGGGGGCGGTCCAGCCCCAGCATTTT. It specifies CASSTKLGAVQPQHF.